This entry lists 32 T cell receptor beta chains sequenced from one sample in a study of T cell changes during pregnancy in multiple sclerosis. The method was immunoSEQ multiplex PCR; TCRdb's version includes in-frame clones alone and lacks a portion of them. This repertoire shows 55,000 to 80,000 clones, 93% found once; its top ten account for 3.2%. The material was CD8+ T cells from peripheral blood mononuclear cells, obtained in the second trimester of pregnancy. These receptors were collected from a female donor with multiple sclerosis, enrolled in a pregnancy study.

The chain carries TRBV7-6 and TRBJ2-3; 12 nucleotides line up with TRBD2. This CDR3 is built from 17 residues. Germline values: CDR1 SGHVS, CDR2 FNYEAQ. The V and J ends lost 2 bases and 0 bases, in that order; junction bases with no gene match: 3. The CDR3 protein is CASSLRGTSGSTDTQYF. CDR3 nucleotides: TGTGCCAGCAGCTTACGCGGGACTAGCGGGAGCACAGATACGCAGTATTTT.

The chain recombines TRBV4-1 with TRBJ1-4; perhaps TRBD1 as D (5 bases). V was pared by 7 bases and J by 7 bases, with 16 bases between. The CDR3 is made up of 14 amino acids. Germline-derived CDR1 and CDR2 are MGHRA and YSYEKL. CDR3 DNA sequence: TGCGCCAGCACCCCAATCCAGGGCCCTGAAAAACTGTTTTTT. Protein: CASTPIQGPEKLFF.

The chain joins TRBV6-4 to TRBJ2-1; TRBD1 matches at 10 bases. The V and J ends lost 5 bases and 8 bases, in that order; junction bases with no gene match: 12. The germline V gene encodes CDR1 MRHNA and CDR2 SNTAGT. CDR3 length: 16 residues. In DNA form, the CDR3 reads TGTGCCAGCAGTTATGACGTGGGACAGGGGTTCGATGAGCAGTTCTTC. Translating gives CASSYDVGQGFDEQFF.

In its sample, this clone was seen once. The V gene is TRBV5-4, the J gene TRBJ2-7; 7 positions agree with TRBD1. Germline trimming cut 0 bases from V and 3 bases from J; bases unmatched to any gene: 0. Germline CDR1 and CDR2: SGHNT and YYREEE (reference sequence). CDR3 length: 13 residues. CDR3 sequence (DNA): TGTGCCAGCAGCTTGGACAGGGGCTACGAGCAGTACTTC. This codes for CASSLDRGYEQYF.

The rearrangement joins TRBV7-2 to TRBJ2-1; TRBD2 aligns across 14 bases. Germline loops: CDR1 SGHTA, CDR2 FQGNSA. Losses at the gene ends were 1 base for V and 14 bases for J; bases not matched to a gene: 1. The CDR3 consists of 13 residues. CDR3 bases: TGTGCCAGCAGCTTAGAGGGACTAGCGGGGGAGTTCTTC. This translates into CASSLEGLAGEFF. Supplemented by reference TRBV7-2 and TRBJ2-1, the full variable domain reads GAGVSQSPSNKVTEKGKDVELRCDPISGHTALYWYRQSLGQGLEFLIYFQGNSAPDKSGLPSDRFSAERTGGSVSTLTIQRTQQEDSAVYLCASSLEGLAGEFFGPGTRLTVL.

The chain joins TRBV27 to TRBJ1-5; D gene unclear. Germline-derived CDR1 and CDR2 are MNHEY and SMNVEV (reference sequence). V lost 3 bases and J lost 0, with 9 bases in between. CDR3 length: 15 residues. In DNA form, the CDR3 reads TGTGCCAGCAGTTTGGTCGGGTATAGCAATCAGCCCCAGCATTTT. Amino acids: CASSLVGYSNQPQHF.

This clone was seen a few times. The chain recombines TRBV29-1 with TRBJ1-2; tentatively, D is TRBD1 (6 bases). The length of the CDR3 is 12 residues. The V gene lost 7 bases and the J gene lost 6 bases, with 15 bases spanning the gap. Germline assignment: CDR1 SQVTM and CDR2 ANQGSEA. The CDR3 loop reads CSAVNRDNGYTF. The CDR3 DNA follows: TGCAGCGCTGTGAACCGGGACAATGGCTACACCTTC.

This clone was detected once. The genes are TRBV19 and TRBJ1-1; D not certain. CDR1 is LNHDA, CDR2 SQIVND, per germline (reference sequence). There are 12 residues in the CDR3. Between the trimmed V and J ends, which lost 1 base and 6 bases, there was a span of 6 bases. The CDR3 DNA reads as TGTGCCAGTAGTATAGGAGCCGCTGAAGCTTTCTTT. Translated: CASSIGAAEAFF.

This chain uses TRBV19 with TRBJ1-5; TRBD1 aligns across 7 bases. CDR1 is LNHDA and CDR2 is SQIVND in the germline V gene (reference sequence). With 8 bases clipped from V and 6 bases from J, the junction kept 7 bases outside the gene matches. This CDR3 contains 13 residues. CDR3 DNA: TGTGCCAGTTCCCAGGGGGGTTTTCAGCCCCAGCATTTT. Its translation: CASSQGGFQPQHF.

V usage is TRBV6-8 and J usage is TRBJ2-2, with a weak D call TRBD2 (6 bases). The V and J ends lost 2 bases and 6 bases respectively, with 22 bases between them. Germline assignment: CDR1 MNHGY and CDR2 SAAAGT. The CDR3 is 18 amino acids. CDR3: CASSYPNAGIGSAGELFF. CDR3 nucleotides: TGTGCCAGCAGTTACCCGAACGCGGGGATAGGATCTGCCGGGGAGCTGTTTTTT.

The CDR3 loop is CASSQGQGSAGELFF. In nucleotides, the CDR3 is TGCGCCAGCAGCCAAGGACAGGGGTCCGCCGGGGAGCTGTTTTTT. The J gene is TRBJ2-2, the V gene TRBV4-3; TRBD1 matches 8 bases. The germline CDR1 and CDR2 sequences are LGHNA and YSLEER. V lost 1 base and J lost 6; bases outside the gene matches: 4. The CDR3 consists of 15 residues.

This clone has just one count. V gene TRBV4-2 combines with J gene TRBJ2-5, with 9 bases matching TRBD2. With 0 bases clipped from V and 5 bases from J, the junction kept 10 bases outside the gene matches. Germline CDR1 is LGHNA and CDR2 is YNFKEQ. This CDR3 has 17 amino acids. The CDR3 bases are TGTGCCAGCAGCCAAGATTGGCTAGCGGGGATTTCGGAGACCCAGTACTTC. As protein: CASSQDWLAGISETQYF.

This clone was seen only a few times. The chain joins TRBV25-1 to TRBJ2-7; possible D gene TRBD1, 6 bases. The ends were cut back, 4 bases at V and 3 bases at J, with 13 bases in the middle. The germline V gene has CDR1 MGHDK and CDR2 SYGVNS. The CDR3 consists of 14 residues. This CDR3 is CASSATGSYYEQYF. The CDR3 DNA is TGTGCCAGCAGTGCGACAGGTTCCTACTACGAGCAGTACTTC.

The chain recombines TRBV4-1 with TRBJ1-5; D is possibly TRBD1 (5 bases). Germline CDR1 is MGHRA and CDR2 is YSYEKL. V was pared by 0 bases and J by 4 bases, with 10 bases between. The CDR3 has 15 amino acids. CDR3 residues: CASSQDAAGNQPQHF. For the CDR3, the DNA is TGCGCCAGCAGCCAAGATGCGGCAGGGAATCAGCCCCAGCATTTT.

The chain combines TRBV4-3 with TRBJ1-1, with 7 bases matching TRBD1. Germline V lookup: CDR1 LGHNA, CDR2 YSLEER. Germline trimming cut 1 base from V and 1 base from J; bases unmatched to any gene: 0. CDR3 length: 14 amino acids. The chain's CDR3 is CASSQGQGNTEAFF. The CDR3 coding sequence is TGCGCCAGCAGCCAAGGACAGGGGAACACTGAAGCTTTCTTT.

This clone was picked up one time. The genes are TRBV7-8 and TRBJ1-2; D gene unclear. The CDR3 runs to 14 residues. Trimming took off 1 base at V and 4 bases at J, with 10 bases between the two ends. In germline, CDR1 is SGHVS, CDR2 FQNEAQ. The CDR3 DNA follows: TGTGCCAGCAGCTTAGAGGGAGGGTTCTATGGCTACACCTTC. It translates to CASSLEGGFYGYTF.

The rearrangement links TRBV7-6 to TRBJ2-5, with TRBD1 matching over 8 bases. V shed 5 bases, J shed 5 bases, and the junction held 10 bases outside the gene matches. The CDR3 runs 15 residues. CDR1 and CDR2 from the germline V gene are SGHVS and FNYEAQ. This CDR3 is CASSVRTGTRETQYF. The CDR3 DNA reads as TGTGCCAGCAGCGTACGGACAGGGACAAGGGAGACCCAGTACTTC.

CDR3 protein: CASSSDRAADTGELFF. CDR3 nucleotides: TGTGCCAGCAGCTCTGACAGGGCGGCGGACACCGGGGAGCTGTTTTTT. The V and J genes are TRBV13 and TRBJ2-2, with 7 bases matching TRBD1. Per germline, CDR1 PRHDT and CDR2 FYEKMQ (reference sequence). The CDR3 runs to 16 residues. V lost 4 bases and J lost 3; bases outside the gene matches: 8. The variable domain in full, completed from reference TRBV13 and TRBJ2-2, reads AAGVIQSPRHLIKEKRETATLKCYPIPRHDTVYWYQQGPGQDPQFLISFYEKMQSDKGSIPDRFSAQQFSDYHSELNMSSLELGDSALYFCASSSDRAADTGELFFGEGSRLTVL.

The chain carries TRBV5-1 and TRBJ2-1; D is perhaps TRBD2 (5 bases). The CDR3 is made up of 12 amino acids. V shed 0 bases and J shed 8 bases, with 6 bases lying between them. The germline V gene encodes CDR1 SGHRS and CDR2 YFSETQ. CDR3 sequence (DNA): TGCGCCAGCAGCTTGGGGGGAGATGAGCAGTTCTTC. The encoded protein is CASSLGGDEQFF.

This clone counts as medium-sized. This chain uses TRBV27 with TRBJ2-7, with 9 bases fitting TRBD2. Germline values: CDR1 MNHEY, CDR2 SMNVEV (reference sequence). This CDR3 comprises 17 residues. J lost 2 bases, V lost 2 bases, and 10 bases had no gene match. In nucleotides, the CDR3 is TGTGCCAGCAGTTTACCGCTCTATAGCGGGAGCCCCTACGAGCAGTACTTC. This codes for CASSLPLYSGSPYEQYF.

The gene calls are TRBV2 and TRBJ2-7, with 10 positions matching TRBD2. V shed 2 bases, J shed 1 base, and the junction held 2 bases outside the gene matches. Germline V gene data show CDR1 as SNHLY and CDR2 as FYNNEI. The CDR3 consists of 15 residues. CDR3 in amino acids: CASSELAGVSYEQYF. Here the CDR3 DNA reads TGTGCCAGCAGTGAACTAGCGGGAGTTTCCTACGAGCAGTACTTC.

The rearrangement links TRBV27 to TRBJ1-2, with D uncertain. Trimming removed 3 bases at V and 8 bases at J, with 13 bases between. The CDR3 is made up of 13 amino acids. Per the germline V gene, CDR1 is MNHEY and CDR2 is SMNVEV (reference sequence). The CDR3 DNA sequence: TGTGCCAGCAGTTTCTATCTGATACGGGGCTACACCTTC. Protein: CASSFYLIRGYTF.

The J gene is TRBJ1-2, the V gene TRBV27; 12 nucleotides align to TRBD1. CDR1 and CDR2 (germline): MNHEY, SMNVEV (reference sequence). V lost 6 bases, J lost 4 bases, and 6 bases stayed unmatched. The CDR3 is 15 amino acids. CDR3 region: CASRSGTGGLYGYTF. The CDR3 region has the DNA TGTGCCAGCAGATCCGGGACAGGGGGCCTCTATGGCTACACCTTC.

This clone came up once. The V gene is TRBV2, the J gene TRBJ1-1, with TRBD1 as a possible D gene (5 bases). The V gene's germline CDR1 is SNHLY and CDR2 FYNNEI. V was cut by 10 bases and J by 5 bases, with 14 bases left in between. This CDR3 comprises 12 residues. This CDR3 is CATLGEATEAFF. CDR3 nucleotide sequence: TGTGCCACTTTAGGGGAGGCTACTGAAGCTTTCTTT.

The gene calls are TRBV30 and TRBJ1-4; 7 nucleotides align to TRBD1. J lost 7 bases, V lost 2 bases, and 4 bases had no gene match. The CDR3 sequence is 13 residues long. Germline lookup yields CDR1 GTSNPN and CDR2 SVGIG (reference sequence). The DNA of the CDR3 is TGTGCCTGGAGTACAGGGGTTAGTGAAAAACTGTTTTTT. The encoded protein is CAWSTGVSEKLFF.

The chain is built from TRBV27 and TRBJ1-5; tentative D call: TRBD1 (5 bases). Germline values: CDR1 MNHEY, CDR2 SMNVEV (reference sequence). The CDR3 has 13 amino acids. Trimming stripped 3 bases from V and 5 bases from J, with 8 bases between. The CDR3 sequence: CASSFREDQPQHF. The DNA for the CDR3 is TGTGCCAGCAGTTTCAGGGAAGATCAGCCCCAGCATTTT.

The genes are TRBV19 and TRBJ2-7; possibly TRBD1 for D (5 bases). Trimming stripped 5 bases from V and 1 base from J, with 9 bases between. The CDR3 consists of 13 residues. Germline loops: CDR1 LNHDA, CDR2 SQIVND (reference sequence). CDR3 in amino acids: CASSWAGSYEQYF. CDR3 nucleotides: TGTGCCAGTAGTTGGGCAGGGTCCTACGAGCAGTACTTC.

This chain connects TRBV5-4 to TRBJ1-1; no clear D gene. CDR1 is SGHNT and CDR2 is YYREEE in the germline V gene (reference sequence). There are 13 residues in the CDR3. With 1 base removed from V and 1 base from J, the gap between germline ends came to 5 bases. CDR3 amino acids: CASSLIGNTEAFF. The CDR3 DNA follows: TGTGCCAGCAGCTTGATCGGGAACACTGAAGCTTTCTTT. Variable domain in full (rest from reference TRBV5-4 and TRBJ1-1): ETGVTQSPTHLIKTRGQQVTLRCSSQSGHNTVSWYQQALGQGPQFIFQYYREEENGRGNFPPRFSGLQFPNYSSELNVNALELDDSALYLCASSLIGNTEAFFGQGTRLTVV.

The rearrangement links TRBV7-6 to TRBJ2-2, with 16 bases matching TRBD2. Germline loops: CDR1 SGHVS, CDR2 FNYEAQ. The CDR3 has 19 residues. V shed 3 bases, J shed 7 bases, and the junction held 11 bases outside the gene matches. The DNA of the CDR3 is TGTGCCAGCAGCTTTCCGGGACTAGCGGGAGGGCCGAGGGACGGGGAGCTGTTTTTT. This codes for CASSFPGLAGGPRDGELFF.

The chain recombines TRBV7-9 with TRBJ2-6; 10 nucleotides line up with TRBD1. Per the germline V gene, CDR1 is SEHNR and CDR2 is FQNEAQ (reference sequence). The CDR3 length is 18 residues. Trimming at V came to 4 bases and at J to 0 bases, leaving 6 bases not matched to a gene. The DNA for the CDR3 is TGTGCCAGCAGCTCCGGACAGGGGGGTGTCTCTGGGGCCAACGTCCTGACTTTC. The encoded protein is CASSSGQGGVSGANVLTF.

The chain carries TRBV2 and TRBJ2-1, with TRBD2 matching 14 bases. V trimming: 8 bases; J trimming: 9 bases; junction bases outside the gene matches: 9. Germline values: CDR1 SNHLY, CDR2 FYNNEI. CDR3 length: 15 residues. CDR3 residues: CASGKGLAGEGEQFF. In DNA form, the CDR3 reads TGTGCCAGCGGAAAGGGACTAGCGGGAGAGGGTGAGCAGTTCTTC. The complete variable domain, with remaining parts taken from reference TRBV2 and TRBJ2-1, reads EPEVTQTPSHQVTQMGQEVILRCVPISNHLYFYWYRQILGQKVEFLVSFYNNEISEKSEIFDDQFSVERPDGSNFTLKIRSTKLEDSAMYFCASGKGLAGEGEQFFGPGTRLTVL.

In its sample, this clone was seen once. The chain uses TRBV9 and TRBJ2-1, with a tentative D call TRBD2 (6 bases). The CDR3 contains 17 residues. Germline V gives CDR1 SGDLS, CDR2 YYNGEE. V was cut by 4 bases and J by 2 bases, with 19 bases left in between. The CDR3 sequence: CASSLSGGTLTYNEQFF. CDR3 DNA sequence: TGTGCCAGCAGCCTCTCTGGGGGGACCCTCACCTACAATGAGCAGTTCTTC. The whole variable domain, remainder taken from reference TRBV9 and TRBJ2-1, is DSGVTQTPKHLITATGQRVTLRCSPRSGDLSVYWYQQSLDQGLQFLIQYYNGEERAKGNILERFSAQQFPDLHSELNLSSLELGDSALYFCASSLSGGTLTYNEQFFGPGTRLTVL.